This is a list of T cell receptor beta chains from one sample in a study of blood T cell repertoires in COVID-19. Clones were read by immunoSEQ multiplex PCR, and TCRdb kept only the in-frame ones, dropping some. This table has about 200,000 clones, 89% appearing once. Sequencing was carried out using peripheral blood. The receptors derive from a man in his 60s who had recovered from COVID-19. The CDR3 runs from the conserved cysteine through the conserved F or W. The D gene is left open where the match is weak. Not every row has a clone size; where given, it reads once, few, many or a size class.

TRBD2 TRBJ2-7 . TRBV16 TGTGCCAGCAGCCAATCGAGCGGGGGCAATCTCGAGCAGTACTTC CASSQSSGGNLEQYF
. TRBJ2-5 . TRBV28 TGTGCCAGCAGTTACGGAACAGTTCAAGAGACCCAGTACTTC CASSYGTVQETQYF
TRBD2 TRBJ2-7 . TRBV7-2 TGTGCCACGGGACTAGCGGGGTACTACGAGCAGTACTTC CATGLAGYYEQYF
. TRBJ2-2 . TRBV11-3 TGTGCCAGCAGCTTAGATCCGGGAGTCGGGACCGGGGAGCTGTTTTTT CASSLDPGVGTGELFF
. TRBJ2-5 . TRBV6-6 TGTGCCACCAAGGCAGGGGCGAGCGAGACCCAGTACTTC CATKAGASETQYF
. TRBJ2-7 . TRBV28 TGTGCCAGCAGTTTAAGGAGCTACGAGCAGTACTTC CASSLRSYEQYF
. TRBJ2-1 . TRBV14 TGTGCCAGCAGCCAAGTTAGGGGCAATGAGCAGTTCTTC CASSQVRGNEQFF
. TRBJ1-4 . TRBV5-1 TGCGCCAGCAGCTTGGGTCAGAACAATGAAAAACTGTTTTTT CASSLGQNNEKLFF
TRBD1 TRBJ1-5 . TRBV27 TGTGCCAGCAGTAAACGCCTGACAGGGGGCAATACCCATCAGCCCCAGCATTTT CASSKRLTGGNTHQPQHF
. TRBJ2-2 . TRBV27 TGTGCCAGCAGTTTATCCAGGGTTTCCGGGGAGCTGTTTTTT CASSLSRVSGELFF
. TRBJ2-2 . TRBV11-3 TGTGCCAGCAGCTTGAAGGGGGCCGGGGAGCTGTTTTTT CASSLKGAGELFF
. TRBJ2-5 . TRBV7-2 TGTGCCAGCAGCGCTGGGGGCCATCCAAAGGAGACCCAGTACTTC CASSAGGHPKETQYF
TRBD1 TRBJ2-7 . TRBV6-5 TGTGCCAGCAGTTACGGGGGACAGGGTTTCGAGCAGTACTTC CASSYGGQGFEQYF
. TRBJ1-2 . TRBV19 TGTGCCAGTAGCCCCAGGGGCAGTATTAACTATGGCTACACCTTC CASSPRGSINYGYTF
. TRBJ1-5 . TRBV7-8 TGTGCCAGCAGCTTACTCCCGCAGACTAATCAGCCCCAGCATTTT CASSLLPQTNQPQHF
. TRBJ2-7 . TRBV28 TGTGCCAGCAGTTTAGGGGTTGGAGGGATCTACGAGCAGTACTTC CASSLGVGGIYEQYF
. TRBJ2-5 . TRBV2 TGTGCCAGCAGCTACAGGGAGACCCAGTACTTC CASSYRETQYF
. TRBJ2-2 few TRBV3-1/TRBV3-2 TGTGCCAGCAGCTTCAGACAAAACACCGGGGAGCTGTTTTTT CASSFRQNTGELFF
TRBD1 TRBJ1-4 . TRBV19 TGTGCCAGTAGTACTCCGGGACAGGGGAATGAAAAACTGTTTTTT CASSTPGQGNEKLFF
. TRBJ2-7 . TRBV15 TGTGCCACCAGCAGAGACCTAGCGTCGTCCTACGAGCAGTACTTC CATSRDLASSYEQYF
TRBD1 TRBJ2-1 . TRBV6-6 TGTGCCAGCAGGCGACCGGGGACAGACTACAATGAGCAGTTCTTC CASRRPGTDYNEQFF
. TRBJ1-2 . TRBV3-1/TRBV3-2 TGTGCCAGCAGCCAAGATTGGCACAGAAGTAACTATGGCTACACCTTC CASSQDWHRSNYGYTF
TRBD1 TRBJ2-7 . TRBV7-2 TGTGCCAGCAGCCCTTCGTGGGACAGGGCCCTATACGAGCAGTACTTC CASSPSWDRALYEQYF
TRBD1 TRBJ1-2 few TRBV19 TGTGCCAGTAAAGGGGGACAGATGGTCTATGGCTACACCTTC CASKGGQMVYGYTF
. TRBJ2-7 once TRBV28 TGTGCCAGCAGTTACGGGGGAACCTACGAGCAGTACTTC CASSYGGTYEQYF
. TRBJ1-1 . TRBV5-6 TGTGCCAGCAGCTCCCGACAGAGGAATGAAGCTTTCTTT CASSSRQRNEAFF
TRBD1 TRBJ1-5 . TRBV3-1/TRBV3-2 TGTGCCAGCAGCCACGGGACAGGGCAAAATCAGCCCCAGCATTTT CASSHGTGQNQPQHF
. TRBJ1-1 . TRBV2 TGTGCCAGCAGTCCTACAGGGAATAGAAACACTGAAGCTTTCTTT CASSPTGNRNTEAFF
. TRBJ1-3 . TRBV14 TGTGCCAGCAGCCAAGTGGCGGGGGCCTCTGGAAACACCATATATTTT CASSQVAGASGNTIYF
. TRBJ1-4 . TRBV7-8 TGTGCCAGCAGCCCGGGAACTAATGAAAAACTGTTTTTT CASSPGTNEKLFF
. TRBJ2-7 . TRBV5-4 TGTGCCAGCAGGTGGGACTCCAGCTCCTACGAGCAGTACTTC CASRWDSSSYEQYF
TRBD1 TRBJ2-5 . TRBV10-3 TGTGCCATCGGGCAGGGGGAAAAAGAGACCCAGTACTTC CAIGQGEKETQYF
. TRBJ1-1 . TRBV14 TGTGCCAGCAGCCCCACGGGGAGGTTGAACACTGAAGCTTTCTTT CASSPTGRLNTEAFF
. TRBJ2-3 . TRBV18 TGTGCCAGCTCACCAAATTTGAACCAGGGCGATTGGACAGATACGCAGTATTTT CASSPNLNQGDWTDTQYF
TRBD2 TRBJ2-3 . TRBV11-2 TGTGCCAGCAGCTCCGCGCTTAGCGGGGGACGCAGCACAGATACGCAGTATTTT CASSSALSGGRSTDTQYF
. TRBJ1-2 . TRBV20-1 TGCAGCCCGGCTCGGGGTGTCGGCTACACCTTC CSPARGVGYTF
. TRBJ2-7 . TRBV7-6 TGTGCCAGCAGCCCGTGGACAGAGGCTGCCTACGAGCAGTACTTC CASSPWTEAAYEQYF
. TRBJ1-2 . TRBV29-1 TGCAGCGCCTGGACAGTTAACTATGGCTACACCTTC CSAWTVNYGYTF
. TRBJ2-1 few TRBV4-2 TGTGCCAGCAGCCCGCGGGCGGACTATCAAGGTGGGCATGAGCAGTTCTTC CASSPRADYQGGHEQFF
. TRBJ2-7 . TRBV15 TGTGCCACCAGCAGAGATGGATCCAGCCGGCGGGCCGAGCAGTACTTC CATSRDGSSRRAEQYF
TRBD2 TRBJ2-3 . TRBV9 TGTGCCAGCAGCGTAGAAAGCGGGGGGAGTCGGGCTACGCAGTATTTT CASSVESGGSRATQYF
. TRBJ2-2 . TRBV12-5 TGTGCTAGTGGTTTTTGGCCCGGGGAGCTGTTTTTT CASGFWPGELFF
TRBD1 TRBJ2-1 . TRBV5-6 TGTGCCAGCAGCCGCCCCCGGGACAGGGACAATGAGCAGTTCTTC CASSRPRDRDNEQFF
TRBD1 TRBJ2-5 . TRBV18 TGTGCCAGCTCGCGTCCCGGGACAGACCAAGAGACCCAGTACTTC CASSRPGTDQETQYF
. TRBJ1-1 once TRBV19 TGTGCCAGTAGTATCCGGGGGGGCGCATCTACTGAAGCTTTCTTT CASSIRGGASTEAFF
. TRBJ2-1 many TRBV24-1 TGTGCCACCAGCCCCGGGGGAGGAAAGCAGTTCTTC CATSPGGGKQFF
TRBD2 TRBJ2-3 . TRBV19 TGTGCCAGTAACTTGGGACTAAAAGATACGCAGTATTTT CASNLGLKDTQYF
. TRBJ2-2 . TRBV7-2 TGTGCCAGCAGCTTAGAACAGAACACCGGGGAGCTGTTTTTT CASSLEQNTGELFF
TRBD1 TRBJ2-2 . TRBV15 TGTGCCACCAGGAGGGACAGGGCGAACACCGGGGAGCTGTTTTTT CATRRDRANTGELFF
. TRBJ1-1 . TRBV15 TGTGCCACCAGCAGAGTGGGGGGGAGGCCTGAAGCTTTCTTT CATSRVGGRPEAFF
. TRBJ2-7 . TRBV5-5 TGTGCCAGCAGCTTGGAGACAGTTTACTACGAGCAGTACTTC CASSLETVYYEQYF